Listed below are T cell receptor beta chains from one sample, sequenced in a study of cytomegalovirus exposure and HLA in healthy donors. The table came from immunoSEQ multiplex PCR; TCRdb's copy has only in-frame clones and leaves some out. The sample lists 80,000 to 100,000 clones, around 90% occurring once. The sequenced sample consisted of PBMCs. Receptors originate from a man younger than 45 in good health and CMV-seronegative. The CDR3 runs from the conserved cysteine through the conserved F or W. Each record gives: CDR3 length, V gene, J gene, D gene, clone size, CDR3 protein, CDR3 DNA. A D gene is named only where the DNA matches it firmly. Part of the rows lack a size; the others show once, few, many or a class for expanded clones.

17	TRBV6-1	TRBJ1-1	-	-	CASSESRAPREWTEAFF	TGTGCCAGCAGTGAATCCCGCGCCCCGAGGGAGTGGACTGAAGCTTTCTTT
15	TRBV7-2	TRBJ2-1	TRBD2	-	CASTSPSGGLVEQFF	TGTGCCAGCACTTCACCTAGCGGGGGGTTGGTGGAGCAGTTCTTC
13	TRBV19	TRBJ2-5	-	-	CASRGQDEGTQYF	TGTGCCAGTAGGGGACAAGACGAGGGGACCCAGTACTTC
15	TRBV7-7	TRBJ2-3	TRBD1	once	CASSLGGTGGNTQYF	TGTGCTAGCAGCTTAGGAGGGACAGGGGGAAATACGCAGTATTTT
13	TRBV6-6	TRBJ2-7	TRBD1	-	CASRRDRGNEQYF	TGTGCCAGCAGACGGGACAGGGGCAACGAGCAGTACTTC
17	TRBV15	TRBJ2-1	TRBD1	-	CATSAYEPQGANNEQFF	TGTGCCACCAGCGCCTACGAACCACAGGGGGCGAACAATGAGCAGTTCTTC
14	TRBV19	TRBJ2-7	-	-	CASSQKTGNYEQYF	TGTGCCAGTAGCCAGAAGACCGGGAACTACGAGCAGTACTTC
16	TRBV4-1	TRBJ1-5	-	once	CASSQEGTGRNQPQHF	TGCGCCAGCAGCCAAGAAGGAACAGGGCGAAATCAGCCCCAGCATTTT
11	TRBV5-1	TRBJ2-7	-	-	CASRGAYEQYF	TGCGCCAGTAGGGGTGCCTACGAGCAGTACTTC
12	TRBV5-5	TRBJ2-7	-	once	CASSLDHYEQYF	TGTGCCAGCAGCTTGGATCACTACGAGCAGTACTTC
15	TRBV2	TRBJ2-1	TRBD2	-	CASSSRGGPNNEQFF	TGTGCCAGCAGCAGTCGGGGGGGCCCCAACAATGAGCAGTTCTTC
12	TRBV27	TRBJ2-1	-	few	CASSLRDNEQFF	TGTGCCAGCAGTTTACGGGACAATGAGCAGTTCTTC
15	TRBV27	TRBJ1-5	-	-	CASSLGLSSYQPQHF	TGTGCCAGCAGTTTAGGACTGAGCAGTTATCAGCCCCAGCATTTT
14	TRBV5-1	TRBJ1-3	-	-	CASSQVSSGNTIYF	TGCGCCAGCAGCCAGGTTTCATCTGGAAACACCATATATTTT
16	TRBV5-1	TRBJ2-3	-	-	CASSLDGGASTDTQYF	TGCGCCAGCAGCTTGGATGGCGGAGCCAGCACAGATACGCAGTATTTT
19	TRBV9	TRBJ2-3	TRBD2	-	CASSVDQAGGPGATDTQYF	TGTGCCAGCAGCGTAGATCAAGCGGGGGGCCCTGGGGCCACAGATACGCAGTATTTT
15	TRBV11-2	TRBJ2-5	TRBD2	-	CASSVRTSAQETQYF	TGTGCCAGCAGCGTGAGGACTAGCGCACAAGAGACCCAGTACTTC
15	TRBV6-1	TRBJ2-7	TRBD1	-	CASSRSGTGVYEQYF	TGTGCCAGCAGCCGCTCCGGGACAGGGGTCTACGAGCAGTACTTC
15	TRBV6-5	TRBJ2-1	TRBD2	-	CASSYGSGAYNEQFF	TGTGCCAGCAGTTACGGTAGCGGGGCCTACAATGAGCAGTTCTTC
15	TRBV2	TRBJ1-4	-	-	CASNLWGERGEKLFF	TGTGCCAGCAATCTGTGGGGGGAGAGAGGTGAAAAACTGTTTTTT
13	TRBV19	TRBJ2-1	-	-	CASSIARVNEQFF	TGTGCCAGTAGTATAGCCAGGGTGAATGAGCAGTTCTTC
11	TRBV20-1	TRBJ2-7	-	-	CSAAPAGHSYF	TGCAGTGCAGCACCCGCGGGGCATAGTTACTTC
13	TRBV6-5	TRBJ1-2	-	-	CASTQGRNYGYTF	TGTGCCAGCACCCAGGGCAGGAACTATGGCTACACCTTC
16	TRBV28	TRBJ2-2	-	-	CASSSNPGHSTGELFF	TGTGCCAGCAGTTCCAATCCGGGACACTCCACCGGGGAGCTGTTTTTT
14	TRBV28	TRBJ2-7	-	once	CASIPVDSSYEQYF	TGTGCCAGCATTCCTGTGGACAGTTCCTACGAGCAGTACTTC
16	TRBV30	TRBJ2-2	TRBD2	-	CAWSLWAGGYSGELFF	TGTGCCTGGAGCCTGTGGGCGGGAGGGTATTCCGGGGAGCTGTTTTTT
15	TRBV10-2	TRBJ2-3	TRBD1	-	CASILSGQKTDTQYF	TGCGCCAGCATTTTGTCGGGACAGAAAACAGATACGCAGTATTTT
14	TRBV15	TRBJ2-5	-	-	CATSVGGIQETQYF	TGTGCCACCAGCGTAGGGGGTATCCAAGAGACCCAGTACTTC
13	TRBV10-3	TRBJ1-1	TRBD1	-	CAIRSGGNTEAFF	TGTGCCATCAGATCAGGGGGCAACACTGAAGCTTTCTTT
15	TRBV28	TRBJ2-3	TRBD1	-	CASSLDRAPLDTQYF	TGTGCCAGCAGTTTAGACAGGGCTCCCTTGGATACGCAGTATTTT
13	TRBV29-1	TRBJ2-7	-	-	CSVQGDTLNEQYF	TGCAGCGTTCAAGGGGACACCTTGAACGAGCAGTACTTC
14	TRBV29-1	TRBJ2-1	TRBD2	-	CSVDGTSRGNEQFF	TGCAGCGTGGACGGGACTAGCCGAGGCAATGAGCAGTTCTTC
13	TRBV7-9	TRBJ2-5	-	-	CASSPDTQETQYF	TGTGCCAGCAGCCCGGACACGCAAGAGACCCAGTACTTC
14	TRBV7-6	TRBJ1-5	-	-	CASSLVDRDQPQHF	TGTGCCAGCAGCTTAGTGGACAGAGATCAGCCCCAGCATTTT
13	TRBV11-3	TRBJ2-3	-	-	CASSLNWRDTQYF	TGTGCCAGCAGCTTAAACTGGAGGGATACGCAGTATTTT
17	TRBV4-1	TRBJ2-7	-	-	CASSQVGYREGSYEQYF	TGCGCCAGCAGCCAAGTGGGGTATAGAGAGGGCTCCTACGAGCAGTACTTC
15	TRBV19	TRBJ2-1	TRBD2	-	CASSIDLLAGNEQFF	TGTGCCAGTAGTATAGATCTACTAGCGGGGAATGAGCAGTTCTTC
13	TRBV10-3	TRBJ2-3	-	-	CAISESFTDTQYF	TGTGCCATCAGTGAATCTTTTACAGATACGCAGTATTTT
15	TRBV7-9	TRBJ1-1	-	-	CASSFLKGLGSEAFF	TGTGCCAGCAGCTTTCTCAAGGGGTTAGGGTCTGAAGCTTTCTTT
11	TRBV28	TRBJ1-2	-	few	CASGAGHGYTF	TGTGCCAGCGGGGCAGGCCATGGCTACACCTTC
15	TRBV6-1	TRBJ1-5	-	-	CASSEYPSGNQPQHF	TGTGCCAGCAGTGAATACCCTAGTGGCAATCAGCCCCAGCATTTT
12	TRBV10-3	TRBJ1-4	-	once	CASSDGDEKLFF	TGTGCCTCGTCCGACGGAGATGAAAAACTGTTTTTT
16	TRBV28	TRBJ1-5	TRBD1	once	CATQTNIFQGEKPQHF	TGTGCCACCCAAACTAACATATTTCAGGGGGAAAAGCCCCAGCATTTT
14	TRBV2	TRBJ2-1	TRBD1	-	CASSERQGSNEQFF	TGTGCCAGCAGTGAACGACAGGGGAGCAATGAGCAGTTCTTC
14	TRBV4-1	TRBJ1-2	-	-	CASSPTETNYGYTF	TGCGCCAGCAGCCCCACAGAGACTAACTATGGCTACACCTTC
16	TRBV30	TRBJ2-3	-	few	CAWQNGQPKHVDTQYF	TGTGCCTGGCAAAACGGACAGCCAAAGCACGTAGATACGCAGTATTTT
13	TRBV7-9	TRBJ1-2	-	-	CASSLGANYGYTF	TGTGCCAGCAGCTTAGGAGCTAACTATGGCTACACCTTC
12	TRBV2	TRBJ2-5	-	-	CASSPDSETQYF	TGTGCCAGCAGTCCGGACTCGGAGACCCAGTACTTC
16	TRBV27	TRBJ2-2	TRBD2	-	CASSSPGGGNTGELFF	TGTGCCAGCAGTTCCCCGGGCGGGGGAAACACCGGGGAGCTGTTTTTT
15	TRBV7-2	TRBJ2-3	TRBD1	-	CASSTQQGSTDTQYF	TGTGCCAGCAGCACCCAACAGGGGAGCACAGATACGCAGTATTTT
18	TRBV7-2	TRBJ2-7	TRBD2	-	CASSLAASGGSASYEQYF	TGTGCCAGCAGCTTAGCGGCTAGCGGGGGAAGCGCATCCTACGAGCAGTACTTC
14	TRBV12-5	TRBJ1-3	-	-	CASGSGDGGNTIYF	TGTGCTAGTGGTTCAGGGGACGGTGGAAACACCATATATTTT
14	TRBV5-1	TRBJ2-1	TRBD2	-	CASSLGTKYNEQFF	TGCGCCAGCAGCCTTGGGACTAAGTACAATGAGCAGTTCTTC